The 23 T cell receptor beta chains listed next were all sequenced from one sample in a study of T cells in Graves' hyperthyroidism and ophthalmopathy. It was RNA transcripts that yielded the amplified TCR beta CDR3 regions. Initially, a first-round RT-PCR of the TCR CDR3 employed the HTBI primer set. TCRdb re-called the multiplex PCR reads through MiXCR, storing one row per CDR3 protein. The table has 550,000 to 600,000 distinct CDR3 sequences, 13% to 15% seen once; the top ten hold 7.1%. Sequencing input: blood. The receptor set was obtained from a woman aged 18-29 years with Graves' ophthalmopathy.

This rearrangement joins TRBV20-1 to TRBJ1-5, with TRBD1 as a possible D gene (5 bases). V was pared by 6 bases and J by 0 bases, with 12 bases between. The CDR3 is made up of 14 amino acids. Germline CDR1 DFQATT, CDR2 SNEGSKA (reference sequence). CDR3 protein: CSATGGGSNQPQHF. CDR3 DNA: TGCAGTGCAACCGGGGGGGGTAGCAATCAGCCCCAGCATTTT.

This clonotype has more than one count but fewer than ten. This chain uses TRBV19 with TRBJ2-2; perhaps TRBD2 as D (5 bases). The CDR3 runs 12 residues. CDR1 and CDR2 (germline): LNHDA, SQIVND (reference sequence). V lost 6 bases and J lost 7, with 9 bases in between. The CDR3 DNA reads TGTGCCAGTAGGAAGGACTTCGGGGAGCTGTTTTTT. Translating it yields CASRKDFGELFF.

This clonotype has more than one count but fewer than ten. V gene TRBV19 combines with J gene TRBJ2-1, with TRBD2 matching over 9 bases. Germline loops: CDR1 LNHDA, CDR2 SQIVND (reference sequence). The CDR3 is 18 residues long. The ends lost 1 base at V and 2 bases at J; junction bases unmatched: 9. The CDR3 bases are TGTGCCAGTAGTATAGTAGGCAGGGGACTAGCCCCCTACAATGAGCAGTTCTTC. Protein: CASSIVGRGLAPYNEQFF. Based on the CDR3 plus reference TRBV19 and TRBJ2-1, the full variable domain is DGGITQSPKYLFRKEGQNVTLSCEQNLNHDAMYWYRQDPGQGLRLIYYSQIVNDFQKGDIAEGYSVSREKKESFPLTVTSAQKNPTAFYLCASSIVGRGLAPYNEQFFGPGTRLTVL.

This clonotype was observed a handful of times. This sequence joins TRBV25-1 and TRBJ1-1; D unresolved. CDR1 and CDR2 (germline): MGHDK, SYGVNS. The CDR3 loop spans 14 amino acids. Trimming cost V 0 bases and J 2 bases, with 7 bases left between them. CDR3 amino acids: CASSEYRDNTEAFF. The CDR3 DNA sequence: TGTGCCAGCAGTGAATATAGAGATAACACTGAAGCTTTCTTT.

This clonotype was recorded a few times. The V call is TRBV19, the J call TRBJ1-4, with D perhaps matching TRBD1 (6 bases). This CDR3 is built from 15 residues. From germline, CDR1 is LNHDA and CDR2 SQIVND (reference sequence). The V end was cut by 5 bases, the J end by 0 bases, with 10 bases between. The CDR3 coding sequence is TGTGCCAGTAGTCGCCACAGGGCAACTAATGAAAAACTGTTTTTT. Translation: CASSRHRATNEKLFF.

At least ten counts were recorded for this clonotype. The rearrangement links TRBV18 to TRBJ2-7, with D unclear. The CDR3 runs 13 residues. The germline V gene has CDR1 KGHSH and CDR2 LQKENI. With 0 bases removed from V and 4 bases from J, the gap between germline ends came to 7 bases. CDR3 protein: CASSPPVSYEQYF. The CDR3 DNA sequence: TGTGCCAGCTCACCACCTGTAAGTTACGAGCAGTACTTC.

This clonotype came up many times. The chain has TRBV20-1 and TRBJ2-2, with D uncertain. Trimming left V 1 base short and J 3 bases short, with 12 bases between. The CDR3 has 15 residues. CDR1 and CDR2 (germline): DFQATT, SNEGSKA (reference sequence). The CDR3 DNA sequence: TGCAGTGCTAGAGGGGTCGGTATGGACACCGGGGAGCTGTTTTTT. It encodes CSARGVGMDTGELFF.

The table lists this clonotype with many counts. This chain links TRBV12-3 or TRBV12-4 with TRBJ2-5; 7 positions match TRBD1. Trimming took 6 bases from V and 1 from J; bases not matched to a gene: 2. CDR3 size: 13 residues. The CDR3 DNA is TGTGCCAGCAGACAGGGGTCCCAAGAGACCCAGTACTTC. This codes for CASRQGSQETQYF.

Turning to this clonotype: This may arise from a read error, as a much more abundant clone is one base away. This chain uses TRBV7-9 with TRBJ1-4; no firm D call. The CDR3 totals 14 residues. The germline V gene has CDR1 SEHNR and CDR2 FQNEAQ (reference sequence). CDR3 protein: CASKSTATNEKLVF. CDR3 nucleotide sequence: TGTGCCAGCAAGTCGACTGCAACTAATGAAAAACTGGTTTTT.

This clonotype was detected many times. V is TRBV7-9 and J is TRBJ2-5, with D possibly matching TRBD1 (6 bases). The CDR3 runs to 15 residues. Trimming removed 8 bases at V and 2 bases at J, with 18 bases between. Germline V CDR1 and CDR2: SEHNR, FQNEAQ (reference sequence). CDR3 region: CASETIQGPQETQYF. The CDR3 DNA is TGTGCCAGCGAAACCATACAGGGCCCACAAGAGACCCAGTACTTC.

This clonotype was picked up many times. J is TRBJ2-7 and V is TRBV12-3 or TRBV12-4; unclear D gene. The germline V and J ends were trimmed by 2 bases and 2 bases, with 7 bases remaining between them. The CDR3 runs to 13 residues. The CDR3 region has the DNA TGTGCCAGCAGTTTAAGGGTAACCTACGAGCAGTACTTC. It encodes CASSLRVTYEQYF.

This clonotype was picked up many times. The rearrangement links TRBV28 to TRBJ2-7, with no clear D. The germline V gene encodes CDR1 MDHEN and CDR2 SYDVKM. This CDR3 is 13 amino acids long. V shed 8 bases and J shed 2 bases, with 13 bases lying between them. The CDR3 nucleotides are TGTGCCAGCGTTGACACTAACGCCTACGAGCAGTACTTC. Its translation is CASVDTNAYEQYF.

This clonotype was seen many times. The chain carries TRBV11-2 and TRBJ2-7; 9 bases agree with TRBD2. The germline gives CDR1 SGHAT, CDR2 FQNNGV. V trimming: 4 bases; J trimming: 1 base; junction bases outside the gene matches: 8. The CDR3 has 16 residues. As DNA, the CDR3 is TGTGCCAGCAGCTCCAACCCGGGACTAGCATCCTACGAGCAGTACTTC. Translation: CASSSNPGLASYEQYF. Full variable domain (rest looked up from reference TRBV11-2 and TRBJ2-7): EAGVAQSPRYKIIEKRQSVAFWCNPISGHATLYWYQQILGQGPKLLIQFQNNGVVDDSQLPKDRFSAERLKGVDSTLKIQPAKLEDSAVYLCASSSNPGLASYEQYFGPGTRLTVT.

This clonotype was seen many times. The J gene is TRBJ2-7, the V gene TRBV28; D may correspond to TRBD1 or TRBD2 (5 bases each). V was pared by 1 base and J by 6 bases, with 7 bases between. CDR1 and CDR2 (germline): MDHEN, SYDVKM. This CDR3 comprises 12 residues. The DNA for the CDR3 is TGTGCCAGCAGTTTATTGGGGACCGAGCAGTACTTC. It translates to CASSLLGTEQYF.

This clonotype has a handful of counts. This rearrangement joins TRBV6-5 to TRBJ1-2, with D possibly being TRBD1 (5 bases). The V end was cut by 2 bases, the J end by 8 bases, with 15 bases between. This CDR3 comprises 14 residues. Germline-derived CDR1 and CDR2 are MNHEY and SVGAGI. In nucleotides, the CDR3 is TGTGCCAGCAGTTACGGTTCTCCTCGGGACGGCTACACCTTC. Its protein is CASSYGSPRDGYTF.

CDR3 nucleotides: TGCAGTGCTAGAGCCCGGGCCCATGGCTACACCTTC. Its protein product is CSARARAHGYTF. The chain joins TRBV20-1 to TRBJ1-2; D not certain. The CDR3 contains 12 residues. Trimming took 1 base from V and 6 from J, leaving 9 bases between them. CDR1 is DFQATT and CDR2 is SNEGSKA in the germline V gene (reference sequence).

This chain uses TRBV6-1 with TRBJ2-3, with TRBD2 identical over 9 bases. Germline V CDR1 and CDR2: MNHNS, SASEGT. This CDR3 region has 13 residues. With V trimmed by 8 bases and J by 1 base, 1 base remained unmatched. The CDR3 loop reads CASEREGTDTQYF. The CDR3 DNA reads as TGTGCCAGCGAGCGGGAGGGCACAGATACGCAGTATTTT.

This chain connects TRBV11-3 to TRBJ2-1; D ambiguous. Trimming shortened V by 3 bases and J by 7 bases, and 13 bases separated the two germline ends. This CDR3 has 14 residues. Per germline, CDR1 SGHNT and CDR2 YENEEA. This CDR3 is CASSFVQRLNEQFF. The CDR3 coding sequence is TGTGCCAGCAGCTTCGTACAGAGACTGAATGAGCAGTTCTTC.

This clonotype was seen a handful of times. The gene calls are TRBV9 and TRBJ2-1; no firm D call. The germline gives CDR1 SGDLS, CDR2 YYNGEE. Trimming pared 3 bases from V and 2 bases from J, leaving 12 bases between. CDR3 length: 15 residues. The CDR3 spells CASSGMVGTYNEQFF. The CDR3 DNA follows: TGTGCCAGCAGCGGAATGGTGGGGACCTACAATGAGCAGTTCTTC.

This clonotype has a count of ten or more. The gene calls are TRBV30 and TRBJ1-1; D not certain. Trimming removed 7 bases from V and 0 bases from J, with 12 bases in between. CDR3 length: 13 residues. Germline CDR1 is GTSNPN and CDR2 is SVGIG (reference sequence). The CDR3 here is CALIKIMNTEAFF. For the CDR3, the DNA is TGTGCCTTAATAAAGATTATGAACACTGAAGCTTTCTTT.

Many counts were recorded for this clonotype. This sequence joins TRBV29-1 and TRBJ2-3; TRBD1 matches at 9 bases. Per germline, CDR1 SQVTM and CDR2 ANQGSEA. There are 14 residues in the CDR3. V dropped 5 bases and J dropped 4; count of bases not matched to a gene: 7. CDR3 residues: CSVNRDRVADTQYF. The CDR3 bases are TGCAGCGTTAACCGGGACAGGGTCGCAGATACGCAGTATTTT.

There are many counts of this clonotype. Here the CDR3 DNA reads TGTGCCAGCAGTTCCAGGGCCTACGAGCAGTACTTC. It encodes CASSSRAYEQYF. This chain uses TRBV27 with TRBJ2-7, with D maybe TRBD1 (5 bases). Germline V gene data show CDR1 as MNHEY and CDR2 as SMNVEV (reference sequence). V shed 4 bases and J shed 2 bases, with 6 bases lying between them. CDR3 size: 12 residues.

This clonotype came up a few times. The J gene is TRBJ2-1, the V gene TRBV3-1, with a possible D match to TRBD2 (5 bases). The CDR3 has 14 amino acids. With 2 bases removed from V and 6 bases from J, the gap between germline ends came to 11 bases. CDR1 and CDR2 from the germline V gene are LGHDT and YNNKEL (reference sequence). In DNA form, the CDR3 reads TGTGCCAGCAGCCAATGGGTCGAGGGCAATGAGCAGTTCTTC. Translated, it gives CASSQWVEGNEQFF.